This is a list of T cell receptor beta chains from one sample in a study of T-cell memory formation after mild COVID-19. TCRdb recomputed calls from the 5' RACE reads with MiXCR, one row per CDR3 protein. This sample yields approximately 50,000 distinct CDR3 sequences, of which 9.3% are seen a single time; roughly 10% belongs to the top ten. Sequencing was performed on PBMCs or a T cell subset sorted from them (not recorded which). These receptors all stem from an adult woman who had mild COVID-19 (a few samples of this study predate the infection). Cell type and time point are not known. The CDR3 runs from the conserved cysteine through the conserved F or W. The D gene is left open where the match is weak. The size entry is marked missing in some rows and otherwise reads once, few, many or a size class.

CDR3 DNA,CDR3 protein,V gene,J gene,D gene,CDR3 length,clone size
TGTGCTAGTGGTTTGGTGACGGGGGGACTCGGGTGGTACGAGCAGTACTTC,CASGLVTGGLGWYEQYF,TRBV12-5,TRBJ2-7,TRBD2,17,-
TGTGCCACCAGTGATGAACGGACTAACCAAGAGACCCAGTACTTC,CATSDERTNQETQYF,TRBV24-1,TRBJ2-5,-,15,many
TGTGCCAGCAGCCAAGAAAGACCGAATTCACCCCTCCACTTT,CASSQERPNSPLHF,TRBV3-1,TRBJ1-6,-,14,-
TGTGCCATCAGTGAGTCGGGGCTAGCGGGAAATGAGCAGTTCTTC,CAISESGLAGNEQFF,TRBV10-3,TRBJ2-1,TRBD2,15,medium-sized
TGTGCCAGCAGCTCTAGAGACCCCCGGGACAGTTCTGGAAACACCATATATTTT,CASSSRDPRDSSGNTIYF,TRBV9,TRBJ1-3,TRBD1,18,-
TGTGCCAGCAGCCTAGATCTCGACGAGCAGTACTTC,CASSLDLDEQYF,TRBV5-5,TRBJ2-7,-,12,-
TGTGCCAGCAGCATAACTAGCGGGAGTAGCGAGCAGTACTTC,CASSITSGSSEQYF,TRBV7-2,TRBJ2-7,TRBD2,14,-
TGTGCCAGCAGCTTGTGGACGGGAGAAGAGACCCAGTACTTC,CASSLWTGEETQYF,TRBV7-8,TRBJ2-5,-,14,many
TGTGCCAGCAGAGTACTAGGCGATGAGCAGTTCTTC,CASRVLGDEQFF,TRBV2,TRBJ2-1,-,12,-
TGCAGCGCCGACATAAGCACCGGGGAGCTGTTTTTT,CSADISTGELFF,TRBV29-1,TRBJ2-2,-,12,few
TGTGCCAGCAGCTCCCGGGCCCGCACAGATACGCAGTATTTT,CASSSRARTDTQYF,TRBV7-2,TRBJ2-3,-,14,many
TGTGCCAGCAGCTCTCAGTTATCCGGGGCCAACGTCCTGACTTTC,CASSSQLSGANVLTF,TRBV7-3,TRBJ2-6,-,15,many
TGTGCCAGCAGTTCACTCGCGAACACCGGGGAGCTGTTTTTT,CASSSLANTGELFF,TRBV27,TRBJ2-2,-,14,few
TGTGCCAGCAGCCCTCGCTTACAAGAGACCCAGTACTTC,CASSPRLQETQYF,TRBV7-6,TRBJ2-5,-,13,few